This T cell receptor beta chain comes out of a study of T cell responses to AZD1222 COVID-19 vaccine. Study observations and caveats: Repertoire collection took place solely once the T cell response had peaked.

With respect to this clone: Its specificity is not known.

The CDR3 contains 17 residues. Data came from immunoSEQ multiplex PCR; TCRdb stores just in-frame clones and leaves some out. The sample includes 70,000 to 95,000 clones, about 86% of them seen just once. The source was peripheral blood, collected 28 days after the second AZD1222 dose. The chain is built from TRBV21-1 and TRBJ2-5; the table's D call of TRBD1 was not tested on the DNA. TRBV21-1 is annotated as a pseudogene. This clonotype was obtained from an adult who received the AZD1222 COVID-19 vaccine. CDR3 bases: TGTGCCAGCAGCAAAGGGTGGTCTAGACAGGGGGCTGAGACCCAGTACTTC. Translating gives CASSKGWSRQGAETQYF.